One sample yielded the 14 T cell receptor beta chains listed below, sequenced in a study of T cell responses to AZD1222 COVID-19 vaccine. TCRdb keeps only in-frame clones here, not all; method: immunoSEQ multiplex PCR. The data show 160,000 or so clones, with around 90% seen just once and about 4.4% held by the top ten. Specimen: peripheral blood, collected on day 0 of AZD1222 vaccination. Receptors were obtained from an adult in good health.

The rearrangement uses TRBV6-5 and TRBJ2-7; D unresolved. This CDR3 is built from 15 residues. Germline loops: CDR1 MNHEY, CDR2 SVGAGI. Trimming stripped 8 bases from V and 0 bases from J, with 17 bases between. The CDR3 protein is CASCLFGSGSYEQYF. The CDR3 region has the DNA TGTGCCAGCTGCCTCTTCGGATCGGGCTCCTACGAGCAGTACTTC.

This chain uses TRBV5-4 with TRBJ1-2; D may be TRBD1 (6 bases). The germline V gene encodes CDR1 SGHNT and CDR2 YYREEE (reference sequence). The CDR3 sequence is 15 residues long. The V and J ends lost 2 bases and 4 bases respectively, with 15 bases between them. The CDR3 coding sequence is TGTGCCAGCAGCTTAAATCAGGGGAGGATCTATGGCTACACCTTC. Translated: CASSLNQGRIYGYTF.

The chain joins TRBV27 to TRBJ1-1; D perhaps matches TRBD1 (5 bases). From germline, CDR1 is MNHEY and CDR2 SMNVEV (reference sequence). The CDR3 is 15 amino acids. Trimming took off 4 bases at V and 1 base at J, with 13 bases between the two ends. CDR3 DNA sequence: TGTGCCAGCAGTTCTTTTACGGGGGGGAACACTGAAGCTTTCTTT. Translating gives CASSSFTGGNTEAFF.

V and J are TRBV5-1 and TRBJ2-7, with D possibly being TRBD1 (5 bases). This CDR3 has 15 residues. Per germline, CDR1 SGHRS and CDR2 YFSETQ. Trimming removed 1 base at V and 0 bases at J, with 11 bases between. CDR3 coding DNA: TGCGCCAGCAGCTTGTCCCCAGGGATCTCCTACGAGCAGTACTTC. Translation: CASSLSPGISYEQYF. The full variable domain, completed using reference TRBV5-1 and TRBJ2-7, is KAGVTQTPRYLIKTRGQQVTLSCSPISGHRSVSWYQQTPGQGLQFLFEYFSETQRNKGNFPGRFSGRQFSNSRSEMNVSTLELGDSALYLCASSLSPGISYEQYFGPGTRLTVT.

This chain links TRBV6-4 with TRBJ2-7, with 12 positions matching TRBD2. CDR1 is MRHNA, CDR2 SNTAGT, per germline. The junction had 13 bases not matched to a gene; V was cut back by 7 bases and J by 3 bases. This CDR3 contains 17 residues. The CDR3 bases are TGTGCCAGCAACGACCGGACTAGCGGGACGAGAAACTACGAGCAGTACTTC. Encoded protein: CASNDRTSGTRNYEQYF.

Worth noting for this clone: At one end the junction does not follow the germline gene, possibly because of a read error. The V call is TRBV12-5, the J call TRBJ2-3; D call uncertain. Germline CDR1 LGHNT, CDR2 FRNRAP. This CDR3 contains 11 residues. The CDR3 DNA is TGTGCTAGTGGTTTGGTAACATACTTTGATTTT. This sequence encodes CASGLVTYFDF.

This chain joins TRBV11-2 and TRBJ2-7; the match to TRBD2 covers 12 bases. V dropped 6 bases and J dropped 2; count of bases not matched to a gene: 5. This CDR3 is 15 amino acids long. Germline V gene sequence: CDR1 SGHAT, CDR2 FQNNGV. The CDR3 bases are TGTGCCAGCAGGACTAGCGGGAGATCGCCCTACGAGCAGTACTTC. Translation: CASRTSGRSPYEQYF.

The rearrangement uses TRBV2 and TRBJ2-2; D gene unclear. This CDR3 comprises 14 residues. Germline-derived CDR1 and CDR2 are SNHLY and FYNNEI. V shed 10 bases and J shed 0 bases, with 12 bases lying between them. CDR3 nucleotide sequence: TGTGCCACCAGGACCCTCGCGAACACCGGGGAGCTGTTTTTT. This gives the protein CATRTLANTGELFF.

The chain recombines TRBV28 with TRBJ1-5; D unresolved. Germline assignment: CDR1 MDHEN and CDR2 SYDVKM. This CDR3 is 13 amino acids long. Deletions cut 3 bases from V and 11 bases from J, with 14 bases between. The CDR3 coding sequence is TGTGCCAGCAGTTTCCAGGCATCCAAGGCCCAGCATTTT. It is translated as CASSFQASKAQHF. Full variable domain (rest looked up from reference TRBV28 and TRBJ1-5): DVKVTQSSRYLVKRTGEKVFLECVQDMDHENMFWYRQDPGLGLRLIYFSYDVKMKEKGDIPEGYSVSREKKERFSLILESASTNQTSMYLCASSFQASKAQHFGDGTRLSIL.

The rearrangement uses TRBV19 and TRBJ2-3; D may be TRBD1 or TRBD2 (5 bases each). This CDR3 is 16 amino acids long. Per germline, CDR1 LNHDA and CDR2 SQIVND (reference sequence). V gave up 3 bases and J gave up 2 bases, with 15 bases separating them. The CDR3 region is CASSMGPGRNTDTQYF. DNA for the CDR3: TGTGCCAGTAGTATGGGTCCGGGACGGAACACAGATACGCAGTATTTT.

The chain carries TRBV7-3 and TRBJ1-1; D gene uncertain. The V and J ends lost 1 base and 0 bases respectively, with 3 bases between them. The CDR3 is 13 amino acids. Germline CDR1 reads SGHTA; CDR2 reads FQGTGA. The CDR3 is CASSLRMNTEAFF. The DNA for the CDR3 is TGTGCCAGCAGCTTAAGGATGAACACTGAAGCTTTCTTT.

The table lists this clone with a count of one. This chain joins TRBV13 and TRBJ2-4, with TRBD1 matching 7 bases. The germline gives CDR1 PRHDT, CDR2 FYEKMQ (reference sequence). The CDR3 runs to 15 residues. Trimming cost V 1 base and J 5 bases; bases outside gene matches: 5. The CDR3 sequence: CASSLEGAGENIQYF. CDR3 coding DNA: TGTGCCAGCAGCTTAGAGGGGGCAGGGGAAAACATTCAGTACTTC. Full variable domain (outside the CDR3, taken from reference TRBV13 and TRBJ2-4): AAGVIQSPRHLIKEKRETATLKCYPIPRHDTVYWYQQGPGQDPQFLISFYEKMQSDKGSIPDRFSAQQFSDYHSELNMSSLELGDSALYFCASSLEGAGENIQYFGAGTRLSVL.

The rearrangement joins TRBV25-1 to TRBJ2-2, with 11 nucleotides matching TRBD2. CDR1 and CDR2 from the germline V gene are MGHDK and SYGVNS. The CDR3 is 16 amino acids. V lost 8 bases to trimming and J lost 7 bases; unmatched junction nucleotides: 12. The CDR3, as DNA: TGTGCCAGCGGACAACTAGCGGGAGAGATGGGCGGGGAGCTGTTTTTT. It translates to CASGQLAGEMGGELFF. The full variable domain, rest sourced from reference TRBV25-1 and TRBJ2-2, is EADIYQTPRYLVIGTGKKITLECSQTMGHDKMYWYQQDPGMELHLIHYSYGVNSTEKGDLSSESTVSRIRTEHFPLTLESARPSHTSQYLCASGQLAGEMGGELFFGEGSRLTVL.

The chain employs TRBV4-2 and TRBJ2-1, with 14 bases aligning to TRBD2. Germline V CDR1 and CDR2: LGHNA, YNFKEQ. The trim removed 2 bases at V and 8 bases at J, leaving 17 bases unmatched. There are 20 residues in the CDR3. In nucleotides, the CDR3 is TGTGCCAGCAGCCAACCGACTAGCGGGAGGGCGGGGGTTTTCTTGGATGAGCAGTTCTTC. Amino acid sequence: CASSQPTSGRAGVFLDEQFF.